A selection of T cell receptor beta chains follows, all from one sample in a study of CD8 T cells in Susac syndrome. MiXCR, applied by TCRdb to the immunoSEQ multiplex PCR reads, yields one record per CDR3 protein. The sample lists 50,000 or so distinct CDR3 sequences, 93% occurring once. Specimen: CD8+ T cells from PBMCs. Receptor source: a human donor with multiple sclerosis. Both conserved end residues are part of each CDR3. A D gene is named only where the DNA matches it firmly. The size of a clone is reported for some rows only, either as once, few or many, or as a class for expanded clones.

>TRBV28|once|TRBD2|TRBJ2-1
CASSRLAGGIHEQFF
TGTGCCAGCAGCAGACTAGCGGGGGGGATCCATGAGCAGTTCTTC
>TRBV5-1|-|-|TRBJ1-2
CASSLYRDPANYGYTF
TGCGCCAGCAGCTTGTACAGGGACCCAGCTAACTATGGCTACACCTTC
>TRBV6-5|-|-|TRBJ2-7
CASSYVWGGLVDF
TGTGCCAGCAGTTACGTTTGGGGCGGGTTAGTCGACTTC
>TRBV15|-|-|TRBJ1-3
CATSRDGNSGNTIYF
TGTGCCACCAGCAGAGATGGTAACTCTGGAAACACCATATATTTT
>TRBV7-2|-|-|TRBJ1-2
CTSSLATAYGYTF
TGTACCAGCAGCTTAGCAACGGCCTATGGCTACACCTTC
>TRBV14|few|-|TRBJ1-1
CASSQIGLGDLAFF
TGTGCCAGCAGCCAAATCGGACTCGGGGACTTAGCTTTCTTT
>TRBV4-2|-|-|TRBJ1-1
CASSQERVNTEAFF
TGTGCCAGCAGCCAAGAAAGAGTGAACACTGAAGCTTTCTTT
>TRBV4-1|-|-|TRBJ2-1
CASSPVNNEQFF
TGCGCCAGCAGCCCGGTTAACAATGAGCAGTTCTTC
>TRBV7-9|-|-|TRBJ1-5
CASSLGDQPQHF
TGTGCCAGCAGCCTTGGGGATCAGCCCCAGCATTTT
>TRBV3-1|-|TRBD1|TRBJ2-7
CASSQDIWITGQGGDSYEQYF
TGTGCCAGCAGCCAAGATATTTGGATAACGGGACAGGGGGGAGACTCCTACGAGCAGTACTTC
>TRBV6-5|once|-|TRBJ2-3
CASSYSRGFRQSTDTQYF
TGTGCCAGCAGTTACTCGAGAGGGTTTAGACAGAGCACAGATACGCAGTATTTT
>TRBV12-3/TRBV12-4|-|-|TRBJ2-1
CASSLGREQFF
TGTGCCAGCAGTTTGGGGCGGGAGCAGTTCTTC
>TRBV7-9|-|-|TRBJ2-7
CASSFQVNYEQYF
TGTGCCAGCAGCTTTCAGGTTAACTACGAGCAGTACTTC
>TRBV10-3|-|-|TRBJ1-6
CAISESTGAPLHF
TGTGCCATCAGTGAGTCGACGGGAGCACCCCTCCACTTT
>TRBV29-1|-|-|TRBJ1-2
CSVEGGAEYGYTF
TGCAGCGTCGAGGGGGGGGCGGAATATGGCTACACCTTC
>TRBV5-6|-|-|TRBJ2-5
CASSPGSLGTQYF
TGTGCCAGCAGCCCGGGATCTTTAGGGACCCAGTACTTC
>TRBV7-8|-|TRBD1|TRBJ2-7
CASTFYRGSYEQYF
TGTGCCAGCACCTTCTACAGGGGCTCCTACGAGCAGTACTTC
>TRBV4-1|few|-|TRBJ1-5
CASSQEQTNQPQHF
TGCGCCAGCAGCCAAGAACAGACAAATCAGCCCCAGCATTTT
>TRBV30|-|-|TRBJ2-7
CAWRTPPAEQYF
TGTGCCTGGAGAACACCACCGGCCGAGCAGTACTTC
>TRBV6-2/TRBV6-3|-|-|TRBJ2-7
CASIPERRDLHYEQYF
TGTGCCAGCATACCCGAACGACGGGACTTACACTACGAGCAGTACTTC
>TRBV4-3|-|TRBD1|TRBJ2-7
CASSQDRTGAYEQYF
TGCGCCAGCAGCCAAGATCGGACAGGGGCGTACGAGCAGTACTTC